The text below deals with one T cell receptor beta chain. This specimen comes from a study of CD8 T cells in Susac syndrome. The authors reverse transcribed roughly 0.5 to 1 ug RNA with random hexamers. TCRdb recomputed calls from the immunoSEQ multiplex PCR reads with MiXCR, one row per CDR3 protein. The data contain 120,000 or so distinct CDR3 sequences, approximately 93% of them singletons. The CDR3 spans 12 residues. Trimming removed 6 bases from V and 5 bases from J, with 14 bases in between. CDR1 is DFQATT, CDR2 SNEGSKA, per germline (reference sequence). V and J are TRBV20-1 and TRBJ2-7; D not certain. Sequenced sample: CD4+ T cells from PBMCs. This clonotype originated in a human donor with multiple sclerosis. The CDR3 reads CSASSSTHEQYF. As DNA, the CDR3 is TGCAGTGCGTCCAGTTCCACCCACGAGCAGTACTTC.